This entry concerns a single T cell receptor (beta chain). Its antigen is not identified. The CDR3 consists of 14 residues. Trimming shortened V by 6 bases and J by 2 bases, and 14 bases separated the two germline ends. A second PCR of roughly 7 to 11 cycles used a sample-barcoded 5' primer and a J-beta primer mix. Each CDR3 protein is one row after TCRdb ran MiXCR on the 5' RACE reads. The sample records about 970,000 distinct CDR3 sequences, around 54% being singletons. These data belong to a study of blood T cells in healthy people across ages. Study-level results: A conclusive naive versus antigen-experienced comparison was prevented by the unsorted PBMCs.

Every sample gave at least 6 micrograms of total RNA when it was extracted. The sample taken for sequencing was blood. The TCR was taken from an older woman in good health. This sequence joins TRBV12-3 or TRBV12-4 and TRBJ2-7; possible D gene TRBD1, 8 bases. The CDR3 DNA follows: TGTGCCAGCAGAACAGGGGGGGGAACCTACGAGCAGTACTTC. This sequence encodes CASRTGGGTYEQYF.